This TCR beta chain came from a study of T-cell memory formation after mild COVID-19. About the research overall: TCR clustering was largely donor specific.

On this clonotype: As yet, its antigen is unknown.

V gave up 2 bases and J gave up 4 bases; unmatched junction bases: 7. CDR1 and CDR2 (germline): SGHRS, YFSETQ. The CDR3 loop spans 16 amino acids. In TCRdb, the 5' RACE reads were re-called with MiXCR into one record per CDR3 protein. The sample includes a few hundred thousand distinct CDR3 sequences, roughly 9.4% seen only once; the top ten take roughly a fifth. General study findings and limits: Clones shrinking between day 15 and 85 showed a balanced CD4/CD8 split, and those that grew later tilted toward CD4+. CD8+ contracting clones occupied EMRA, while CD4+ ones occupied mainly CM and EM.

The specimen sequenced was PBMCs or a T cell subset sorted from them (not recorded which). V gene TRBV5-1 combines with J gene TRBJ2-1; 9 bases match TRBD2. The TCR sequence derives from a man younger than 35 who had mild COVID-19 (a few samples of this study predate the infection). Cell type and time point are not known. CDR3 nucleotides: TGCGCCAGCAGCTTATTGCCTAGCGGGGCTTACAATGAGCAGTTCTTC. It yields the protein CASSLLPSGAYNEQFF.